The rows below give T cell receptor beta chains drawn from one sample of a study of blood T cell repertoires in COVID-19. The data were produced by immunoSEQ multiplex PCR, yet TCRdb's version contains in-frame clones alone and is incomplete. The repertoire has about 140,000 clones, approximately 86% of them found once; the top ten carry about 5.6%. Input material: peripheral blood. The receptors come from a human donor in a cohort sampled during active COVID-19. Both conserved end residues are part of each CDR3. The D gene is left open where the match is weak. Size is stated for part of the rows, as once, few or many counts, or as a class when the clone is expanded.

.	TRBD1	TRBV18	TRBJ2-7	CASSPAQGVEQYF	TGTGCCAGCTCACCAGCCCAGGGGGTCGAGCAGTACTTC
.	TRBD1	TRBV28	TRBJ2-2	CASRWTGDGGELFF	TGTGCCAGCAGATGGACAGGGGATGGCGGGGAGCTGTTTTTT
.	.	TRBV5-4	TRBJ1-2	CASSTRTVVDGYTF	TGTGCCAGCAGCACCCGGACAGTCGTCGATGGCTACACCTTC
few	.	TRBV19	TRBJ1-5	CASSILGRRQPQHF	TGTGCCAGTAGTATCTTGGGCCGGCGTCAGCCCCAGCATTTT
.	.	TRBV12-3/TRBV12-4	TRBJ1-1	CASSFGRGARAFF	TGTGCCAGCAGTTTTGGGAGGGGGGCGAGGGCTTTCTTT
.	.	TRBV2	TRBJ1-2	CASSEGPEQGYGYTF	TGTGCCAGCAGTGAGGGCCCAGAGCAGGGGTATGGCTACACCTTC
.	TRBD2	TRBV29-1	TRBJ2-7	CSVGAGYEQYF	TGCAGCGTTGGAGCGGGGTACGAGCAGTACTTC
.	.	TRBV13	TRBJ2-2	CASSYPWGDANTGELFF	TGTGCCAGCAGCTACCCGTGGGGGGACGCGAACACCGGGGAGCTGTTTTTT
.	.	TRBV28	TRBJ2-7	CASSLIAGQLEFEQYF	TGTGCCAGCAGTTTAATCGCGGGACAGCTTGAGTTCGAGCAGTACTTC
.	.	TRBV19	TRBJ2-2	CASSIEFGRKGTGELFF	TGTGCCAGTAGTATAGAGTTTGGGAGGAAGGGGACCGGGGAGCTGTTTTTT
.	.	TRBV7-3	TRBJ1-2	CASSLLGGPVDGYTF	TGTGCCAGCAGCTTATTAGGCGGTCCGGTTGATGGCTACACCTTC
.	TRBD1	TRBV29-1	TRBJ1-2	CSVGDRGPNGYTF	TGCAGCGTTGGGGACAGGGGACCGAATGGCTACACCTTC
.	.	TRBV24-1	TRBJ1-5	CATSEGHNSNQPQHF	TGTGCCACCAGTGAAGGACATAATAGCAATCAGCCCCAGCATTTT
.	.	TRBV7-9	TRBJ1-4	CASSTYRERNEKLFF	TGTGCCAGCAGCACGTACAGGGAGAGGAATGAAAAACTGTTTTTT
.	.	TRBV7-8	TRBJ1-3	CASSIRTTGGNTIYF	TGTGCCAGCAGCATCCGTACAACGGGAGGAAACACCATATATTTT
.	TRBD2	TRBV3-1/TRBV3-2	TRBJ2-1	CASSLPGGLAGGEQFF	TGTGCCAGCAGCCTACCTGGGGGACTAGCGGGAGGGGAGCAGTTCTTC
.	.	TRBV16	TRBJ1-1	CASSFWDINTEAFF	TGTGCCAGCAGCTTTTGGGACATTAACACTGAAGCTTTCTTT
.	.	TRBV12-1	TRBJ2-5	CASSFGLQETQYF	TGTGCCAGCAGCTTTGGTCTACAAGAGACCCAGTACTTC
.	.	TRBV4-1	TRBJ2-7	CASSQDTRFAYEQYF	TGCGCCAGCAGCCAAGATACGCGGTTTGCCTACGAGCAGTACTTC
.	.	TRBV6-5	TRBJ1-3	CASSYSQRSTGNTIYF	TGTGCCAGCAGTTACTCTCAAAGGAGCACTGGAAACACCATATATTTT
few	.	TRBV7-8	TRBJ1-2	CASSPTVRHDGYTF	TGTGCCAGCAGCCCGACGGTCAGACACGATGGCTACACCTTC
.	TRBD1	TRBV27	TRBJ1-1	CASSTFGQGASNTEAFF	TGTGCCAGCAGCACCTTCGGACAGGGGGCTTCGAACACTGAAGCTTTCTTT